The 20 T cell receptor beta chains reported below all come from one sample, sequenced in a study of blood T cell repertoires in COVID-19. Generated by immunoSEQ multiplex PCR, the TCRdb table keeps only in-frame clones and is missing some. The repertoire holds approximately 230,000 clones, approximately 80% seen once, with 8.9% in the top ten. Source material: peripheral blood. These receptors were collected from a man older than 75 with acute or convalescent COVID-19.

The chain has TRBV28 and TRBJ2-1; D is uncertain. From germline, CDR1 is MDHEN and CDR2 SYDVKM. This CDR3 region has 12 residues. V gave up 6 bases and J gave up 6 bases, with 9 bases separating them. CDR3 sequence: CASSPRSNEQFF. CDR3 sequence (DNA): TGTGCCAGCAGCCCCCGGAGCAATGAGCAGTTCTTC.

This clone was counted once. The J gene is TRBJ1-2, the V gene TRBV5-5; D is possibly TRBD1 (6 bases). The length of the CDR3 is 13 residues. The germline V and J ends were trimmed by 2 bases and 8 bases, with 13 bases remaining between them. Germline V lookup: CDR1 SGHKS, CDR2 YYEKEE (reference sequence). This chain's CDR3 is CASSLPGVTGYTF. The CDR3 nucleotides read TGTGCCAGCAGCTTACCAGGGGTGACGGGCTACACCTTC.

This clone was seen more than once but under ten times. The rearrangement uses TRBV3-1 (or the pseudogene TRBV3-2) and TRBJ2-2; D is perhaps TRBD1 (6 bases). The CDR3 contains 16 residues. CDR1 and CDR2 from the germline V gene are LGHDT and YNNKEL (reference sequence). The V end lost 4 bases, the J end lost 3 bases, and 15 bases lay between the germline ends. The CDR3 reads CASSRSRTVYTGELFF. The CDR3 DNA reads TGTGCCAGCAGCCGCAGCCGGACAGTATACACCGGGGAGCTGTTTTTT.

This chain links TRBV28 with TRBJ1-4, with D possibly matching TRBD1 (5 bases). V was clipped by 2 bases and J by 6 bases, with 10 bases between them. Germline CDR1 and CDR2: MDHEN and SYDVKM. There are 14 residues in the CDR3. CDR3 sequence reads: CASSLGGRDEKLFF. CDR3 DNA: TGTGCCAGCAGTTTAGGGGGGAGAGATGAAAAACTGTTTTTT.

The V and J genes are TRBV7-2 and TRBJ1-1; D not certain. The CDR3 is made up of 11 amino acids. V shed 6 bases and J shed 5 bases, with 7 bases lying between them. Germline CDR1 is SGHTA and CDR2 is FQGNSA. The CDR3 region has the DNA TGTGCCAGCAGGAAAACAACTGAAGCTTTCTTT. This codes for CASRKTTEAFF.

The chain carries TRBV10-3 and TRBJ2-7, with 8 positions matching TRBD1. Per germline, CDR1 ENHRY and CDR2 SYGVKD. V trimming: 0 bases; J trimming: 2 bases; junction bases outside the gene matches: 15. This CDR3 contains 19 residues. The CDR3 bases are TGTGCCATCAGTGAGTCTTCCTTGGGACAGGCTAGAATAGCCTACGAGCAGTACTTC. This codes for CAISESSLGQARIAYEQYF.

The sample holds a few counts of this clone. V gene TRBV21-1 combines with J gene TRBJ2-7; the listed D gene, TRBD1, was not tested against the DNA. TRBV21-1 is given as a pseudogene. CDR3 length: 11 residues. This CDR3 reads CGEGAHPEQYF. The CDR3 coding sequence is TGTGGTGAGGGGGCCCATCCCGAGCAGTACTTC.

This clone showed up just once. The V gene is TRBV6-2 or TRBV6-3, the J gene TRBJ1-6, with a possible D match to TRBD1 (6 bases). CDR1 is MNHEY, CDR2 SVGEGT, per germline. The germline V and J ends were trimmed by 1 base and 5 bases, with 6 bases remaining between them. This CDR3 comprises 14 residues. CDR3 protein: CASSYWTDNSPLHF. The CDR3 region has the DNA TGTGCCAGCAGTTACTGGACAGATAATTCACCCCTCCACTTT.

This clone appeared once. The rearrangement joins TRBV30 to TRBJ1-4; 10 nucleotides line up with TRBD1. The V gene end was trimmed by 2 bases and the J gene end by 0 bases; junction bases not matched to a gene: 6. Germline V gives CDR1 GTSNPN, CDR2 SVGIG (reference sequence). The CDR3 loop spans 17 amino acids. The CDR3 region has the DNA TGTGCCTGGAGTAAACCGGGACAGGGGACAACTAATGAAAAACTGTTTTTT. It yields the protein CAWSKPGQGTTNEKLFF.

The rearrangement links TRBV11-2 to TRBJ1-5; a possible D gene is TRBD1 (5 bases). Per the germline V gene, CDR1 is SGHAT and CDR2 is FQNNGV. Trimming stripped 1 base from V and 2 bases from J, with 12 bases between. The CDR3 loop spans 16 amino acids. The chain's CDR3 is CASSLAGGRRNQPQHF. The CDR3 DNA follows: TGTGCCAGCAGCTTAGCGGGGGGAAGGCGCAATCAGCCCCAGCATTTT.

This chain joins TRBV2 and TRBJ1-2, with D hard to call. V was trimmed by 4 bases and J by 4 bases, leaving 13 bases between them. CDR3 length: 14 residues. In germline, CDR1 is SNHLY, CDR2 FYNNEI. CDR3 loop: CASSVAGLSYGYTF. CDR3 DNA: TGTGCCAGCAGTGTCGCGGGTCTAAGCTATGGCTACACCTTC.

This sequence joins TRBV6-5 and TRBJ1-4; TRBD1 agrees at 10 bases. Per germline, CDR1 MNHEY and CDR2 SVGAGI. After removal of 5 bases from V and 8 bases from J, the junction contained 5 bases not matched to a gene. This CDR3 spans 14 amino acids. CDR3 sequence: CASSLTGGREKLFF. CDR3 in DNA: TGTGCCAGCAGTCTGACAGGGGGCAGAGAAAAACTGTTTTTT.

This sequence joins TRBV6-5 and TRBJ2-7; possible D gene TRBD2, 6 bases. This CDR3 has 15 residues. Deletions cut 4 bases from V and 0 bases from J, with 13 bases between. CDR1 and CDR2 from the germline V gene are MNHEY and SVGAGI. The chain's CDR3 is CASSLGGVGSYEQYF. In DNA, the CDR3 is TGTGCCAGCAGTTTAGGCGGGGTCGGCTCCTACGAGCAGTACTTC.

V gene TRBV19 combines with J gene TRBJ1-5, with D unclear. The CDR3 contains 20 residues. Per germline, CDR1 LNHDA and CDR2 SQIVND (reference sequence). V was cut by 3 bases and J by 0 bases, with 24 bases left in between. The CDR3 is CASSISGRDPSPFSNQPQHF. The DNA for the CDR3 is TGTGCCAGTAGTATTAGCGGGAGGGATCCCTCGCCTTTTAGCAATCAGCCCCAGCATTTT.

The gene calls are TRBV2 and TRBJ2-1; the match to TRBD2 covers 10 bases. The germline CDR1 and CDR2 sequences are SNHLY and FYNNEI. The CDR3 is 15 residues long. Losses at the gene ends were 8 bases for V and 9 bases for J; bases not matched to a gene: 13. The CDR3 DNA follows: TGTGCCAGCTTCCTTGGGGTAGCGGGAGGAGGTGAGCAGTTCTTC. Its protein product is CASFLGVAGGGEQFF.

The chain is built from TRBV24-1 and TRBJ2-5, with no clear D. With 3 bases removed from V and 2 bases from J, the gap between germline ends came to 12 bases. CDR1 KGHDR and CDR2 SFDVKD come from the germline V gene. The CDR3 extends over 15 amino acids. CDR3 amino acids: CATSDRSTLQETQYF. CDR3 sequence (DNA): TGTGCCACCAGTGATAGGTCGACATTACAAGAGACCCAGTACTTC.

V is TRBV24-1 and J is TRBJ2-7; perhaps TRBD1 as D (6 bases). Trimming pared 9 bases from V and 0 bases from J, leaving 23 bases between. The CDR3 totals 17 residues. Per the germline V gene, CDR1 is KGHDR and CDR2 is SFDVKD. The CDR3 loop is CATSSGVGGGSSYEQYF. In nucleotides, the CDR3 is TGTGCCACCTCGAGTGGGGTAGGGGGTGGGAGCTCCTACGAGCAGTACTTC.

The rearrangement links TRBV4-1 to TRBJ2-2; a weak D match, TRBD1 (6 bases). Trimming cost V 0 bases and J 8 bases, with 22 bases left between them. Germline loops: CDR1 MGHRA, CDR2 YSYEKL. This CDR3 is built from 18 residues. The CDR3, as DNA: TGCGCCAGCAGCCAAGACCGGGGTTGGCGGACAGCCGAGGGGGAGCTGTTTTTT. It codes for CASSQDRGWRTAEGELFF.

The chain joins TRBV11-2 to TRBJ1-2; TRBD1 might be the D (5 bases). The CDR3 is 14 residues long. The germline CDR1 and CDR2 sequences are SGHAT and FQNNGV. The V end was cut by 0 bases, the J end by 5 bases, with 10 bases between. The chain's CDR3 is CASSLERQSYGYTF. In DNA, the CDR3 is TGTGCCAGCAGCTTAGAGAGACAGAGTTATGGCTACACCTTC.

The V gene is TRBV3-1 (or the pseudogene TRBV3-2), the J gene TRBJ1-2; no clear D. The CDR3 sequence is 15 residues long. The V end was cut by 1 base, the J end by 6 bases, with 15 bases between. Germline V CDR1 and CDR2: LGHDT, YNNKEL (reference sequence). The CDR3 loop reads CASSQGGPLGHGYTF. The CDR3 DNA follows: TGTGCCAGCAGCCAAGGAGGGCCCCTTGGGCATGGCTACACCTTC.